These T cell receptor beta chains were read from a single sample in a study of blood T cell repertoires in COVID-19. The table came from immunoSEQ multiplex PCR; TCRdb's copy has only in-frame clones and leaves some out. The sample has around 230,000 clones, 75% to 90% seen once. The sample consisted of peripheral blood. The receptors shown here come from a man aged 35 to 55 with acute or convalescent COVID-19. Each CDR3 is given with its conserved first and last residue. Each record gives: clone size, V gene, J gene, D gene, CDR3 protein, CDR3 DNA. A D gene is named only where the DNA matches it firmly. A row's size may be missing; if present it is once, few, many or a size class.

-	TRBV18	TRBJ2-3	TRBD2	CASSPKASGYTDTQYF	TGTGCCAGCTCACCAAAGGCTAGCGGATACACAGATACGCAGTATTTT
-	TRBV2	TRBJ2-1	TRBD1	CASLDPGQGWNEQFF	TGTGCCAGCCTCGATCCGGGACAGGGGTGGAATGAGCAGTTCTTC
-	TRBV11-2	TRBJ1-3	-	CASSSDSVSGNTIYF	TGTGCCAGCAGCTCAGACAGCGTCTCTGGAAACACCATATATTTT
-	TRBV30	TRBJ2-7	TRBD1	CAWSRGYEQYF	TGTGCCTGGAGCAGGGGGTACGAGCAGTACTTC
-	TRBV29-1	TRBJ1-1	-	CSVDLGWNTEAFF	TGCAGCGTAGATCTGGGCTGGAACACTGAAGCTTTCTTT
-	TRBV19	TRBJ2-7	TRBD1	CATGTEGNYEQYF	TGTGCCACTGGGACAGAAGGGAATTACGAGCAGTACTTC
once	TRBV27	TRBJ1-5	TRBD1	CASTLTGGANQPQHF	TGTGCCAGCACTCTAACAGGGGGCGCGAATCAGCCCCAGCATTTT
few	TRBV7-9	TRBJ2-1	-	CASRGAGTDYNEQFF	TGTGCCAGCAGAGGCGCGGGGACAGACTACAATGAGCAGTTCTTC
-	TRBV11-2	TRBJ2-5	-	CASSLGRMASQETQYF	TGTGCCAGCAGCTTAGGGAGAATGGCGTCCCAAGAGACCCAGTACTTC
-	TRBV27	TRBJ1-5	TRBD1	CASSPRTGLSQPQHF	TGTGCCAGCAGTCCACGGACAGGGCTTTCTCAGCCCCAGCATTTT
-	TRBV19	TRBJ2-7	-	CASSYERSTYEQYF	TGTGCCAGTTCCTACGAACGGTCAACCTACGAGCAGTACTTC
-	TRBV3-1/TRBV3-2	TRBJ2-7	TRBD1	CASRETGTGTYEQYF	TGTGCCAGCAGGGAAACCGGGACAGGGACCTACGAGCAGTACTTC
-	TRBV6-2/TRBV6-3	TRBJ2-1	TRBD2	CASSHFRGGGSSYNEQFF	TGTGCCAGCAGTCACTTCCGGGGTGGCGGGAGCTCCTACAATGAGCAGTTCTTC
-	TRBV23-1	TRBJ2-1	TRBD2	CASSQSTSGRIPLVYNEQFF	TGCGCCAGCAGTCAATCGACTAGCGGGAGGATCCCCCTAGTATACAATGAGCAGTTCTTC
-	TRBV19	TRBJ2-1	-	CASSSEAPTVLNNNEQFF	TGTGCCAGTAGTTCCGAAGCCCCGACAGTGCTCAATAACAATGAGCAGTTCTTC
-	TRBV29-1	TRBJ2-7	-	CSAAAGSEQYF	TGCAGCGCCGCGGCAGGGTCCGAGCAGTACTTC
-	TRBV6-2/TRBV6-3	TRBJ1-1	TRBD1	CASSRGQGRHGVF	TGTGCCAGCAGTCGTGGACAGGGACGGCACGGGGTCTTT
-	TRBV19	TRBJ1-6	TRBD1	CASTGGTGGNAYNSPLHF	TGTGCCAGTACCGGCGGGACAGGGGGTAATGCCTATAATTCACCCCTCCACTTT
-	TRBV18	TRBJ2-7	-	CASSPRGSLQPSYEQYF	TGTGCCAGCTCACCAAGGGGCAGCCTACAACCCTCCTACGAGCAGTACTTC
-	TRBV6-5	TRBJ2-5	TRBD2	CASSRSGAGGETQYF	TGTGCCAGCAGTCGAAGCGGAGCGGGGGGAGAGACCCAGTACTTC
-	TRBV2	TRBJ1-6	-	CASSELNLAGVNSPLHF	TGTGCCAGCAGTGAATTAAATCTTGCAGGCGTTAATTCACCCCTCCACTTT
-	TRBV5-8	TRBJ1-5	-	CASSPTEYSNQPQHF	TGTGCCAGCAGCCCGACAGAGTATAGCAATCAGCCCCAGCATTTT
-	TRBV28	TRBJ2-6	TRBD1	CASSQGVLSGANVLTF	TGTGCCAGTTCACAGGGGGTTCTCTCTGGGGCCAACGTCCTGACTTTC
-	TRBV2	TRBJ2-3	TRBD1	CASALTGGTDTQYF	TGTGCCAGCGCTTTGACAGGGGGGACAGATACGCAGTATTTT
-	TRBV4-1	TRBJ2-5	-	CASSLRDGGQETQYF	TGCGCCAGCAGCCTTCGGGACGGGGGCCAAGAGACCCAGTACTTC
-	TRBV7-8	TRBJ1-6	TRBD1	CASSPGTGSRPLHF	TGTGCCAGCAGCCCCGGGACAGGCTCGAGGCCCCTCCACTTT
once	TRBV6-2/TRBV6-3	TRBJ2-1	-	CASSYGAFNNVEQFF	TGTGCCAGCAGTTACGGGGCCTTTAACAATGTAGAGCAGTTCTTC
-	TRBV2	TRBJ2-5	-	CASIAWLTPQETQYF	TGTGCCAGCATTGCCTGGCTCACCCCCCAAGAGACCCAGTACTTC
-	TRBV7-9	TRBJ1-6	-	CASTRTGDDSPLHF	TGTGCCAGCACCAGGACTGGGGATGATTCACCCCTCCACTTT
-	TRBV27	TRBJ1-1	-	CASSLSRSIFTEAFF	TGTGCCAGCAGTTTAAGTCGGTCAATCTTCACTGAAGCTTTCTTT
-	TRBV5-1	TRBJ1-4	TRBD1	CASSADRGAEKLFF	TGCGCCAGCAGCGCGGACAGGGGGGCTGAAAAACTGTTTTTT
-	TRBV6-5	TRBJ1-2	TRBD1	CASTPQGNGNYGYTF	TGTGCCAGCACCCCACAGGGGAATGGCAACTATGGCTACACCTTC
-	TRBV5-4	TRBJ2-1	TRBD1	CASSLEPGQGSYNEQFF	TGTGCCAGCAGCTTGGAACCGGGACAGGGGTCCTACAATGAGCAGTTCTTC
few	TRBV18	TRBJ1-1	-	CASSLQTANTEAFF	TGTGCCAGCTCACTACAGACCGCGAACACTGAAGCTTTCTTT
-	TRBV6-5	TRBJ2-5	TRBD1	CARQGAGEETQYF	TGTGCCAGACAGGGGGCAGGAGAAGAGACCCAGTACTTC
-	TRBV5-4	TRBJ2-3	-	CASSFQGSTDTQYF	TGTGCCAGCAGCTTCCAGGGTAGCACAGATACGCAGTATTTT
-	TRBV7-2	TRBJ1-6	TRBD1	CASSSDRNSPLHF	TGTGCCAGCAGCTCGGACAGGAATTCACCCCTCCACTTT
-	TRBV5-1	TRBJ2-5	TRBD2	CASRAGAGGETQYF	TGCGCCAGCAGAGCGGGGGCCGGGGGAGAGACCCAGTACTTC
-	TRBV19	TRBJ1-5	-	CASSHRVIYSNQPQHF	TGTGCCAGTAGTCACAGGGTGATATATAGCAATCAGCCCCAGCATTTT
-	TRBV27	TRBJ1-2	-	CASSFHRGSSAGGYTF	TGTGCCAGCAGTTTTCATAGGGGGAGTTCGGCAGGGGGCTACACCTTC